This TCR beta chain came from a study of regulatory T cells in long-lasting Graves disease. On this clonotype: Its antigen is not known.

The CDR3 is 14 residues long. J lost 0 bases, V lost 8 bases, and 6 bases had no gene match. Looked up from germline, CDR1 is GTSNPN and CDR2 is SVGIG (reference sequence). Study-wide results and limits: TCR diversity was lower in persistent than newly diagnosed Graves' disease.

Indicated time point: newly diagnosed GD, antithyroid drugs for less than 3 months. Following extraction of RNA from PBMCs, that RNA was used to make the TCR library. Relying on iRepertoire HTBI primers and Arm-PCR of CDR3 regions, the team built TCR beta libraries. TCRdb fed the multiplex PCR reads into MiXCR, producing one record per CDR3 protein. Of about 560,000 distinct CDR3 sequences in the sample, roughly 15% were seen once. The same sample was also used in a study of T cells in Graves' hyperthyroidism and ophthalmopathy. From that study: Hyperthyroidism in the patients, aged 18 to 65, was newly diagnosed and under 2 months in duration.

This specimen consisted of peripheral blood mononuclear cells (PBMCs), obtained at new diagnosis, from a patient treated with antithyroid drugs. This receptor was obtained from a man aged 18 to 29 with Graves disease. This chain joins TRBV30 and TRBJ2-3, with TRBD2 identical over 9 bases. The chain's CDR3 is CASDSGGSTDTQYF. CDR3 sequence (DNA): TGTGCCAGTGATAGCGGGGGTAGCACAGATACGCAGTATTTT.